A selection of T cell receptor beta chains follows, all from one sample in a study of regulatory T cells in long-lasting Graves disease. MiXCR, applied by TCRdb to the multiplex PCR reads, yields one record per CDR3 protein. This table has fewer than 550,000 distinct CDR3 sequences, roughly 15% appearing once. These same data were also listed under a study on T cells in Graves' hyperthyroidism and ophthalmopathy.

The sequencing used peripheral blood mononuclear cells (PBMCs), collected at new diagnosis, from a patient treated with antithyroid drugs. Receptors originate from a woman between 40 and 65 years old with Graves disease. Each CDR3 is given with its conserved first and last residue. The D gene is left open where the match is weak. Clone size is given for some rows only: seen once, a few or many times, or a class if the clone is expanded.

clone_size j_call d_call v_call cdr3_aa cdr3_nt
few TRBJ2-1 TRBD1 TRBV5-1 CASSWTGRPGNEQFF TGCGCCAGCAGCTGGACAGGGCGCCCGGGAAATGAGCAGTTCTTC
many TRBJ2-3 - TRBV11-2 CASGPFEDTQYF TGTGCCAGCGGACCCTTTGAGGATACGCAGTATTTT
many TRBJ1-1 TRBD1 TRBV5-1 CASSPDRVSNTEAFF TGCGCCAGCAGCCCTGACAGGGTTTCGAACACTGAAGCTTTCTTT
few TRBJ2-7 - TRBV12-3/TRBV12-4 CASSGNLREQYF TGTGCCAGCAGTGGCAATCTGAGGGAGCAGTACTTC
- TRBJ2-1 - TRBV19 CASSSEGGAYNEQFF TGTGCCAGTAGTTCCGAGGGGGGCGCATACAATGAGCAGTTCTTC
- TRBJ1-4 TRBD1 TRBV5-5 CASSLSEGTGDFF TGTGCCAGCAGCTTATCCGAAGGGACAGGGGATTTTTTT
few TRBJ1-1 - TRBV20-1 CSAFGAGHMNTEAFF TGCAGTGCGTTCGGGGCAGGCCATATGAACACTGAAGCTTTCTTT
few TRBJ2-5 - TRBV18 CASSPRGGQETQYF TGTGCCAGCTCACCCAGGGGAGGTCAAGAGACCCAGTACTTC
many TRBJ2-1 TRBD2 TRBV20-1 CSPGRGEYNEQFF TGCAGTCCAGGACGGGGGGAATACAATGAGCAGTTCTTC
many TRBJ2-1 TRBD1 TRBV30 CAWSEGQGFGEQFF TGTGCCTGGAGTGAGGGACAGGGGTTCGGTGAGCAGTTCTTC
many TRBJ1-3 - TRBV10-3 CAISDVRLNGNTIYF TGTGCCATCAGTGATGTCAGACTGAATGGAAACACCATATATTTT
- TRBJ1-2 - TRBV6-1 CASSEREYYGYTF TGTGCCAGCAGTGAACGAGAATACTATGGCTACACCTTC
many TRBJ2-1 TRBD2 TRBV7-3 CASSPGLAGGPGNEQFF TGTGCCAGCAGCCCCGGACTAGCGGGGGGGCCGGGGAATGAGCAGTTCTTC
many TRBJ1-2 - TRBV2 CASSEARRSYTF TGTGCCAGCAGTGAAGCGAGGAGAAGCTACACCTTC
many TRBJ2-3 TRBD2 TRBV20-1 CSARSPSLAALTDTQYF TGCAGTGCTAGGTCCCCTTCGCTAGCGGCGCTCACAGATACGCAGTATTTT
- TRBJ1-6 - TRBV5-1 CASSLDPFLNSPLHF TGCGCCAGCAGCTTGGATCCATTTTTGAATTCACCCCTCCACTTT
many TRBJ1-4 TRBD1 TRBV6-1 CASSVDSRRRTGGREKLFF TGTGCCAGCAGTGTTGATTCGAGACGGCGGACAGGGGGCCGCGAAAAACTGTTTTTT
many TRBJ1-2 - TRBV2 CASSEYRGGLDYGYTF TGTGCCAGCAGTGAATACAGAGGCGGTTTGGACTATGGCTACACCTTC
many TRBJ1-2 TRBD1 TRBV29-1 CSAAGTGASYTF TGCAGCGCGGCTGGGACAGGGGCGAGCTACACCTTC
- TRBJ1-2 - TRBV4-2 CASSPARGRPGYTF TGTGCCAGCAGCCCCGCTCGGGGGCGTCCGGGCTACACCTTC
few TRBJ1-2 - TRBV30 CACINGRTPGYTF TGTGCCTGCATCAATGGCAGGACACCTGGCTACACCTTC
- TRBJ2-2 - TRBV5-6 CASSPRTLTGELFF TGTGCCAGCAGCCCAAGAACGCTCACCGGGGAGCTGTTTTTT
- TRBJ1-1 - TRBV5-6 CASSLEGGVSFPSKEAFF TGTGCCAGCAGCTTGGAGGGAGGGGTATCCTTCCCATCAAAAGAAGCTTTCTTT
many TRBJ1-5 - TRBV7-3 CASSLSWEGNQPQHF TGTGCCAGCAGCTTAAGCTGGGAAGGCAATCAGCCCCAGCATTTT
many TRBJ2-7 TRBD2 TRBV12-3/TRBV12-4 CASSMRGVEQYF TGTGCCAGCAGTATGCGGGGGGTCGAGCAGTACTTC
- TRBJ2-7 TRBD1 TRBV7-9 CASSFGTGGTYEQYF TGTGCCAGCAGCTTTGGGACAGGGGGTACCTACGAGCAGTACTTC
- TRBJ1-1 - TRBV7-8 CASSYTRDKREAFF TGTGCCAGCAGCTATACCCGGGACAAGAGGGAAGCTTTCTTT
many TRBJ2-5 - TRBV11-2 CASSLAPSQETQYF TGTGCCAGCAGCTTAGCTCCCAGTCAAGAGACCCAGTACTTC
many TRBJ1-1 - TRBV30 CAWSAEWLGGTEAFF TGTGCCTGGAGTGCTGAATGGCTTGGGGGCACTGAAGCTTTCTTT
many TRBJ2-7 TRBD1 TRBV6-1 CASSRGTDFYEQYF TGTGCCAGCAGTAGGGGGACAGATTTCTACGAGCAGTACTTC
many TRBJ1-1 - TRBV6-1 CASSEAGTYTEAFF TGTGCCAGCAGTGAAGCAGGGACCTACACTGAAGCTTTCTTT
many TRBJ2-3 - TRBV12-3/TRBV12-4 CASSHPGSTDTQYF TGTGCCAGCAGTCACCCTGGGAGCACAGATACGCAGTATTTT
- TRBJ1-6 - TRBV7-9 CASSLVVRDVDSPLHF TGTGCCAGCAGCTTAGTTGTCCGGGACGTGGATTCACCCCTCCACTTT
few TRBJ1-2 TRBD1 TRBV5-1 CASTPNPGTGQYGYTF TGCGCCAGCACTCCAAATCCCGGGACAGGGCAGTATGGCTACACCTTC
many TRBJ2-5 - TRBV12-3/TRBV12-4 CASTLAGTQETQYF TGTGCCAGCACCCTAGCCGGGACCCAAGAGACCCAGTACTTC
many TRBJ2-3 - TRBV18 CASSPGATDTQYF TGTGCCAGCAGCCCCGGGGCCACAGATACGCAGTATTTT
many TRBJ1-5 - TRBV3-1 CASSHGTGGSNQPQHF TGTGCCAGCAGCCATGGGACGGGGGGGAGCAATCAGCCCCAGCATTTT
many TRBJ2-7 - TRBV2 CASERGALDEQYF TGTGCCAGCGAACGGGGGGCCTTAGACGAGCAGTACTTC
many TRBJ2-7 - TRBV6-1 CASSKFRTDYEQYF TGTGCCAGCAGTAAGTTCAGGACAGACTACGAGCAGTACTTC
many TRBJ1-2 - TRBV5-1 CASSWDAVAGYTF TGCGCCAGCAGCTGGGATGCGGTGGCTGGCTACACCTTC
- TRBJ1-4 TRBD1 TRBV5-1 CASMITGGSNEKLFF TGCGCCAGCATGATTACAGGGGGCTCTAATGAAAAACTGTTTTTT
many TRBJ1-2 - TRBV24-1 CATSDRDLEGYTF TGTGCCACCAGTGATCGGGACCTAGAGGGCTACACCTTC
many TRBJ2-5 TRBD1 TRBV28 CASSLGQEETQYF TGTGCCAGCAGCCTAGGACAGGAAGAGACCCAGTACTTC
many TRBJ1-5 - TRBV11-2 CASSSGWDSNQPQHF TGTGCCAGCAGCTCCGGCTGGGATAGCAATCAGCCCCAGCATTTT
- TRBJ2-5 TRBD2 TRBV3-1 CASSQVRLAGGPSQETQYF TGTGCCAGCAGCCAAGTTCGACTAGCGGGGGGGCCCTCCCAAGAGACCCAGTACTTC
many TRBJ2-1 - TRBV5-1 CASSLADRAEQFF TGCGCCAGCAGCTTGGCCGATAGAGCTGAGCAGTTCTTC